This T cell receptor (beta chain) is from a study of early T cells in non-severe SARS-CoV-2 infection. Study-wide background: RNA in bulk from unsorted whole blood was sequenced, and chains were unpaired. Study-level results: The VDJdb matching leaned toward anti-spike CD8 responses and overlooked private and CD4 specificities.

There are many counts of this clonotype. What it binds is unknown. Researchers attached unique molecular identifiers to individual cDNA molecules. In TCRdb, the 5' RACE reads were re-called with MiXCR into one record per CDR3 protein. The top ten hold approximately 4.4% of the sample, which has approximately 52,000 distinct CDR3 sequences, around 8% seen once. Germline CDR1 ENHRY, CDR2 SYGVKD. This CDR3 contains 16 residues. V lost 3 bases to trimming and J lost 4 bases; unmatched junction nucleotides: 9. This chain connects TRBV10-3 to TRBJ2-5, with 9 bases fitting TRBD1. The sequencing input was whole blood. The clonotype comes from an adult who was a healthcare worker with PCR-confirmed SARS-CoV-2 infection or an uninfected control (not recorded which). CDR3 region: CAISDPGTGLGETQYF. The DNA of the CDR3 is TGTGCCATCAGTGACCCCGGGACAGGGCTAGGAGAGACCCAGTACTTC.